This section outlines one T cell receptor (beta chain) sequence together with its context. Its antigen is still unknown. Nothing much larger sits one base from this clone, and base qualities are not available. This sample was included in a study of cytomegalovirus exposure and HLA in healthy donors listed by TCRdb under 2017. Some background on the complete study: According to an earlier analysis of several hundred of the donors, 200 million or so T cells yielded some 110 million unique TCR beta sequences and around 280 Gb of sequence data. Across roughly 420 genotyped donors of the cohort, an average of about 240,000 unique TCR beta nucleotide sequences per donor were sequenced, and roughly 20% of those sequences were non-productive. To decide whether each TCR beta V gene segment behaved as functional or pseudogenic, an earlier analysis of nearly 600 of the donors relied on high-throughput TCR beta sequencing. To predict cytomegalovirus infection status, the study brought together high-throughput TCR immunosequencing, statistical association of individual TCRs with disease status, and machine learning. The later analysis used no new phenotypic data to find candidate immune exposures, relying instead on TCR beta sequences and their occurrence across donors. The study profiled the T cell repertoires of hundreds of subjects by immunosequencing and related them to cytomegalovirus serostatus. About five DR-DQ haplotypes were treated as single units for association and clustering because of strong linkage in the cohort. A later genetic analysis used genome-wide SNP genotypes for about 60% of the roughly 700 donors, treating that subset as a discovery cohort. Every discovery cohort repertoire had been produced on one sequencing platform. The study aimed to test whether cataloging public T cell receptors could reveal signatures of past pathogen exposure. Both class I and class II loci were covered by HLA typing, at four-digit resolution. Approximately 330 gigabases of sequencing data and around 80 million unique TCR sequences made up an early release that covered approximately 700 HLA-typed donors. Alongside the repertoire data, information on donor age, sex, ethnicity and CMV serostatus was compiled. A separate validation cohort of roughly 110 different subjects was used in addition to the roughly 720-subject first cohort. Of the roughly 430 genotyped donors, approximately 80% fell in the genetic ancestry cluster associated with self-reported Caucasian donors. Typing coverage differed by locus: A, B, C, DRB1 and DQB1 were typed in roughly 620-630 donors, DQA1 in roughly 500, DPA1 in 600 to 610, and DPB1 in about 450. A later analysis re-analyzed previously published TCR beta repertoires from approximately 670 donors and added high-resolution HLA genotyping to study TCR occurrence patterns. Results and caveats for the whole study, not just this receptor: The 87-base-pair reads could not distinguish some IMGT-functional V segments, including TRBV6-2 and TRBV6-3, so those segments were excluded. The earlier analysis of about 600 of the donors excluded about 16 rarely observed V segments, including chromosome 9 orphons, because counts were too low. In a later analysis, HLA-associated TCR beta chains showed more clonal expansion and lower generation probabilities than non-associated chains that were equally common. This cohort had only TCR beta chains sequenced, and the lack of alpha or paired-chain data limited which features could be detected. A further reported finding was that TCR beta sequences accurately predicted the HLA-A and HLA-B alleles for most subjects in the first cohort. Several of the top co-occurrence clusters appeared to be linked to parvovirus B19, influenza, CMV and Epstein-Barr virus, according to a later analysis. The study gave a list of 150 to 200 TCR beta chains associated with cytomegalovirus. Across donors, most TCR sequences were observed very rarely, whereas some public TCRs were present in many individuals. At a false discovery rate of 0.05, a later analysis linked fewer than 20,000 TCR beta sequences to specific HLA alleles. According to a later genetic analysis, donors in an Asian-associated ancestry cluster had fewer N-insertions in productive TCRs than the roughly 700-donor mean. A later analysis found that TCR association rates varied across HLA loci, with DRB1 alleles showing the most associated TCRs and HLA-C alleles the fewest. It was suggested by the authors that the approach could potentially be generalized to other disease states and immunological phenotypes. A later analysis found that most CMV-associated TCR beta chains appeared HLA-restricted, with HLA associations seemingly driven largely by CMV exposure. Because HLA typing was missing for some donors at each locus, association tests included only the typed subset. CMV serostatus was the only immune exposure information available for the cohort. Cytomegalovirus status was reported to be diagnosed by the classifier with high specificity and sensitivity in both the original and validation cohorts. Sequencing depth was assumed to be roughly uniform across donors in the presence/absence analyses, though that assumption may not hold. An association between a missense DCLRE1C variant and V-gene and J-gene trimming of TCR beta chains was found in a later genetic analysis and replicated in an independent cohort. An earlier analysis of around 600 of the donors showed that most TCR beta V segments appeared in productive rearrangements either about 87% or about 30% of the time, which broadly matched IMGT annotations. Linkage disequilibrium might explain the correlated functional status among segregating V segments, but an unknown experimental factor could not be ruled out. A group of highly shared sequence variants was considered likely to be a technical artifact of the sequencing pipeline. A few of the identified cytomegalovirus-associated TCR beta chains were confirmed in vitro to be specific for cytomegalovirus antigens. When HLA alleles, especially DR and DQ, strongly co-occurred, attributing TCR associations to individual alleles was difficult.

Libraries were prepared through the immunoSEQ multiplex PCR assay. The multiplex PCR relied on a mix of 60 forward primers for TCR Vbeta segments and 13 reverse primers for TCR Jbeta segments. Amplification of the CDR3 region of rearranged TCR beta genes was performed with a multiplex PCR assay on genomic DNA. The Illumina HiSeq System was used to sequence the amplified TCR beta libraries as 87-base-pair reads. The paper's processing steps were these. A later analysis tallied around 80 million unique TCR beta chains across the roughly 610 repertoires, and about 12 million of those chains were shared by two or more donors. A nearest-neighbor algorithm error-corrected the raw reads and collapsed the reads into unique sequences, merging closely related sequences to remove PCR and sequencing errors. To assign V, D and J gene segments, CDR3 sequences were aligned to IMGT reference sequences. For a sequence to be retained, a match of at least six nucleotides to both a V gene segment and a J gene segment was required. Rearrangements were classified as productive when the CDR3 lacked stop codons and remained in frame with V and J, and all other rearrangements were classified as non-productive. CDR3 was defined according to IMGT convention as the region running from the second conserved V-encoded cysteine to the conserved J-encoded phenylalanine. The earlier analysis of 500 to 600 of the donors excluded sequences that lacked an unambiguous match to a single V gene segment. An earlier analysis of almost 600 of the donors classified V segments as functional when productive rearrangements were above 56.7% and as segregating when the standard deviation between donors was above 5%. To diagnose cytomegalovirus status from the catalog of TCR beta chain sequences, a statistical classification framework was built. In a later analysis, V and J genes were assigned by comparing TCR nucleotide sequences against IMGT/GENE-DB human TR gene sequences. Using the TCRdist pipeline, a later analysis assigned CDR3 sequences along with most-parsimonious VDJ recombination scenarios. In a later analysis, each TCR beta chain was defined by its CDR3 amino acid sequence together with its V-gene family, and reads without a unique V-gene family were excluded. A later analysis removed roughly 590 highly shared, low-generation-probability nucleotide sequences to deal with suspected cross-contamination and a sequencing artifact. A later analysis calculated a clonal expansion index for each public chain from normalized within-repertoire ranks of inferred template counts. In a later analysis, generation probabilities were computed using a VDJ recombination model fitted to out-of-frame rearrangements, and the results were checked against IGoR. In a later analysis, hypergeometric tests were used to score TCR-TCR, TCR-HLA and TCR-CMV co-occurrence, with a repertoire-size bias correction applied to TCR pairs. To estimate false discovery rates, a later analysis permuted the HLA or CMV assignments 20 times. A later analysis grouped co-occurring TCRs with DBSCAN, adding TCRdist sequence similarity when clustering within HLA-allele-positive subsets. For co-occurrence clustering, repertoires with fewer than 30,000 or more than 120,000 public chains were excluded, along with roughly 5 repertoires with anomalous nucleotide sharing. Entries here come from immuneACCESS through TCRdb and include only in-frame sequences with V and J called. Some clones fail to appear in such tables; in the studies checked, an unresolved V gene covers under half of the shortfall, and the cause of the remainder is unknown. The DNA gave D and trimming, while V, J and clone size come from that table. In all, the sample holds approximately 170,000 clones, and around three quarters of those were seen once. The ten largest clones represent around 1.5% of the sample.

Here V drops 6 bases and J drops 4 bases, and the junction holds 6 bases not matched to any gene. From the cysteine through the phenylalanine, the CDR3 covers 14 amino acids. CDR3 DNA only is kept here, 42 bases in frame from base 1. According to the germline V gene (reference sequence), CDR1 reads MNHEY and CDR2 reads SMNVEV. The cohort was made up of 650 to 700 healthy bone marrow donors. Cohort members were all nominally healthy when sampled, although unrecorded immune exposures were likely present. The donor tested CMV seronegative, placing the donor among the 350 or so seronegative members of the cohort. A peripheral blood sample was provided by each donor, and peripheral blood mononuclear cells were used for TCR beta sequencing. The Qiagen DNeasy Blood Extraction Kit was used to extract genomic DNA from the blood cell samples.

Sample: PBMCs. The clonotype originates from a man aged 35-49 years in good health and CMV-seronegative. The chain links TRBV27 with TRBJ2-7, with TRBD1 matching 10 junction bases. The DNA sequence is TGTGCCAGCAGCTCGACAGGGGGCTCTTACGAGCAGTACTTC. Translated, this is CASSSTGGSYEQYF.